Below are 19 T cell receptor beta chains sequenced from a single sample in a study of identical twins. TCRdb passed the 5' RACE reads through MiXCR, listing each CDR3 protein once. The sample carries about 810,000 distinct CDR3 sequences, roughly an eighth recorded once. These data were also reused for a study on yellow fever vaccine responses in identical twins.

The sequencing input was PBMCs. These receptor sequences come from a woman under 30 in good health.

The chain couples TRBV5-1 to TRBJ2-2; 9 bases map to TRBD1. CDR1 and CDR2 (germline): SGHRS, YFSETQ. This CDR3 is built from 14 residues. Trimming cost V 7 bases and J 5 bases; bases outside gene matches: 6. CDR3 amino acids: CASQPGQGTGELFF. CDR3 nucleotides: TGCGCCAGCCAACCGGGACAGGGTACCGGGGAGCTGTTTTTT.

V usage is TRBV18 and J usage is TRBJ2-7, with D perhaps TRBD1 (7 bases). V was cut by 3 bases and J by 7 bases, with 16 bases left in between. The CDR3 has 14 residues. Germline loops: CDR1 KGHSH, CDR2 LQKENI. The CDR3 DNA sequence: TGTGCCAGCTCACCTGTGGAGGGGGCGCGGGAGCAGTACGTC. Its protein is CASSPVEGAREQYV.

This clonotype has more than one count but fewer than ten. The CDR3 nucleotides are TGCAGTGCTAGTCCGCGACCTCCAGGGGAAGGGGATGGCTACACCTTC. This encodes CSASPRPPGEGDGYTF. This chain uses TRBV20-1 with TRBJ1-2; possible D gene TRBD1, 6 bases. The CDR3 is 16 residues long. In germline, CDR1 is DFQATT, CDR2 SNEGSKA (reference sequence). The V and J ends lost 3 bases and 6 bases respectively, with 23 bases between them.

The chain links TRBV11-1 to TRBJ2-7; TRBD1 aligns across 8 bases. The V gene end was trimmed by 0 bases and the J gene end by 3 bases; junction bases not matched to a gene: 4. This CDR3 region has 15 residues. Germline V gives CDR1 SGHAT, CDR2 FQDESV (reference sequence). CDR3 amino acids: CASSLAGQAFYEQYF. DNA of the CDR3: TGTGCCAGCAGCTTAGCGGGACAGGCCTTCTACGAGCAGTACTTC.

The chain has TRBV28 and TRBJ2-5, with no clear D. Germline assignment: CDR1 MDHEN and CDR2 SYDVKM. The CDR3 is made up of 14 amino acids. Trimming took 6 bases from V and 4 from J, leaving 15 bases between them. This CDR3 reads CASSSVTPRETQYF. CDR3 bases: TGTGCCAGCAGCTCCGTGACCCCAAGAGAGACCCAGTACTTC.

CDR3 residues: CASSDYGQPTGELFF. The CDR3 DNA reads TGCGCCAGCAGCGATTACGGACAGCCCACCGGGGAGCTGTTTTTT. The chain couples TRBV5-1 to TRBJ2-2, with D possibly TRBD1 on 6 matching bases. The ends were cut back, 4 bases at V and 4 bases at J, with 14 bases in the middle. CDR1 and CDR2 (germline): SGHRS, YFSETQ. The CDR3 loop spans 15 amino acids.

The chain uses TRBV20-1 and TRBJ2-7, with 7 bases aligning to TRBD1. Germline trimming cut 4 bases from V and 5 bases from J; bases unmatched to any gene: 2. This CDR3 has 11 amino acids. The germline gives CDR1 DFQATT, CDR2 SNEGSKA (reference sequence). DNA of the CDR3: TGCAGTGCTATACAGGGGAACGAGCAGTACGTC. Its protein product is CSAIQGNEQYV.

The chain carries TRBV6-5 and TRBJ2-3; 8 bases agree with TRBD2. The CDR3 covers 18 residues. CDR1 is MNHEY and CDR2 is SVGAGI in the germline V gene. V dropped 2 bases and J dropped 3; count of bases not matched to a gene: 13. CDR3 bases: TGTGCCAGCAGTTACCAACCGGGGGCGGGAGGTTTTACAGATACGCAGTATTTT. Encoded protein: CASSYQPGAGGFTDTQYF.

This clonotype was found a few times. The chain is built from TRBV18 and TRBJ2-3; 7 nucleotides align to TRBD2. The CDR3 is 14 amino acids. V trimming: 0 bases; J trimming: 7 bases; junction bases outside the gene matches: 4. Germline loops: CDR1 KGHSH, CDR2 LQKENI. CDR3 region: CASSPPTTSYTQYF. As DNA, the CDR3 is TGTGCCAGCTCACCACCCACGACTAGCTATACGCAGTATTTT.

This clonotype was counted a single time. The V and J genes are TRBV7-8 and TRBJ2-7; no firm D call. The CDR3 contains 13 residues. CDR1 is SGHVS and CDR2 is FQNEAQ in the germline V gene. Between the trimmed V and J ends, which lost 3 bases and 7 bases, there was a span of 13 bases. The CDR3 protein is CASSFPTQREQYV. The CDR3 DNA is TGTGCCAGCAGCTTCCCGACTCAGAGGGAGCAGTACGTC.

The rearrangement uses TRBV7-2 and TRBJ2-2; D is uncertain. The ends were cut back, 4 bases at V and 4 bases at J, with 10 bases in the middle. CDR3 length: 14 residues. Germline values: CDR1 SGHTA, CDR2 FQGNSA. The DNA for the CDR3 is TGTGCCAGCAGCTCGTTCCTCCGCACCGGGGAGCTGTTTTTT. Amino acid sequence: CASSSFLRTGELFF.

The rearrangement uses TRBV29-1 and TRBJ2-1, with D hard to call. The V gene's germline CDR1 is SQVTM and CDR2 ANQGSEA. V lost 4 bases to trimming and J lost 0 bases, with 7 bases between them. There are 13 residues in the CDR3. The CDR3 protein is CSVAVSSYNEQFF. CDR3 bases: TGCAGCGTTGCAGTATCCTCCTACAATGAGCAGTTCTTC.

This clonotype was seen a few times. The genes are TRBV7-9 and TRBJ2-2; no definite D call. This CDR3 region has 12 residues. V lost 2 bases, J lost 5 bases, and 3 bases lay in between. Germline V gene data show CDR1 as SEHNR and CDR2 as FQNEAQ (reference sequence). Here the CDR3 DNA reads TGTGCCAGCAGCTTAAAAACCGGGGAGCTGTTTTTT. This translates into CASSLKTGELFF.

CDR3 residues: CSFYRAEEQFF. The CDR3 DNA sequence: TGCAGCTTCTACCGGGCCGAGGAGCAGTTCTTC. The chain carries TRBV29-1 and TRBJ2-1; D unclear. The germline V and J ends were trimmed by 8 bases and 10 bases, with 15 bases remaining between them. The germline V gene has CDR1 SQVTM and CDR2 ANQGSEA. The CDR3 runs to 11 residues.

This clonotype was seen only a few times. The chain links TRBV5-1 to TRBJ1-2; TRBD1 aligns across 7 bases. With V trimmed by 4 bases and J by 2 bases, 5 bases remained unmatched. This CDR3 comprises 14 residues. The germline gives CDR1 SGHRS, CDR2 YFSETQ. CDR3: CASSDHRGNYGYTF. Here the CDR3 DNA reads TGCGCCAGCAGCGATCACAGGGGAAACTATGGCTACACCTTC.

The chain is built from TRBV9 and TRBJ2-1; TRBD2 matches 11 bases. V lost 6 bases, J lost 2 bases, and 7 bases stayed unmatched. Germline values: CDR1 SGDLS, CDR2 YYNGEE. The CDR3 length is 16 residues. The CDR3 coding sequence is TGTGCCAGCACCCCTGGTAGCGGGAGGGCCTACAATGAGCAGTTCTTC. This sequence encodes CASTPGSGRAYNEQFF.

This clonotype was picked up a small number of times. In DNA, the CDR3 is TGTGCCAGCAGCTTGCTGGGACAGCCGGGGGAGCTGTTTTTT. This encodes CASSLLGQPGELFF. The gene calls are TRBV7-6 and TRBJ2-2; 7 bases agree with TRBD1. The CDR3 runs to 14 residues. J lost 8 bases, V lost 3 bases, and 6 bases had no gene match. Germline CDR1 and CDR2: SGHVS and FNYEAQ.

The sample holds a few counts of this clonotype. This sequence joins TRBV29-1 and TRBJ2-2, with 7 positions matching TRBD1. With V trimmed by 4 bases and J by 7 bases, 9 bases remained unmatched. The CDR3 is 14 amino acids. Germline CDR1 SQVTM, CDR2 ANQGSEA. For the CDR3, the DNA is TGCAGCGTTGCTGGGACAGATTCCTACGGGGAGCTGTTTTTT. Amino acids: CSVAGTDSYGELFF.

The chain uses TRBV5-1 and TRBJ1-6, with TRBD1 matching 9 bases. The CDR3 sequence is 16 residues long. V dropped 0 bases and J dropped 10; count of bases not matched to a gene: 8. Germline V lookup: CDR1 SGHRS, CDR2 YFSETQ. CDR3 region: CASSLAGTGRGSPLHF. In DNA, the CDR3 is TGCGCCAGCAGCTTGGCCGGGACAGGGAGGGGATCACCCCTCCACTTT.